The sequence of this T cell receptor beta chain was determined in a study of blood T cells in healthy people across ages (dated by TCRdb to about 2015). Regarding the study in general: In model experiments, template switching captured roughly one uniquely barcoded TCR beta cDNA molecule for every two T cells. Using deep sequencing normalized with unique cDNA molecular identifiers, the study measured how TCR beta repertoire diversity changes with age. Donors were grouped into four age groups: young (average approximately 16 years), middle-aged (approximately 41), aged (62) and long-lived (about 90). Using the same blood draw, the study looked at two additional independent replicas of 1 million unique cDNA reads for two donors, one aged 18 to 30 and the other aged 80 or older.

The CDR3 starts with the cysteine, ends with the phenylalanine, and has 16 residues. Here the CDR3 DNA is all that survives: 48 bases in frame from base 1. V is pared back by 2 bases and J by 0 bases, with 14 bases lying between the germline termini. CDR1 and CDR2 are read off the germline V gene as SGDLS and YYNGEE. The investigation overall reported the following: Observed TCR beta diversity correlated strongly with the percentage of naive T cells measured by flow cytometry. Bulk unsorted PBMC profiling prevented conclusive comparison of naive and antigen-experienced compartments. Compared with the aged group, the long-lived group had more naive CD4+ T cells, fewer expanded clones and increased TCR diversity, suggesting age selection. Estimates of total diversity based on one million sequenced T cells were regarded as lower bounds and as underestimates. As age increased, observed TCR beta diversity per million T cells dropped in a roughly linear way, and a significant reduction was already evident by age 40. Because the CMV infection status of the donors was unknown, age-related changes in expanded clonotypes may potentially have been confounded.

The method behind the library was 5' RACE. These reads were obtained on an Illumina HiSeq 2500. A second PCR of about 6 to 12 cycles was run with a J-beta primer mix and a sample-barcoded 5' primer. A unique molecular identifier was introduced onto each TCR beta cDNA molecule by a template-switch 5' adaptor carrying 12 random nucleotides. Each sample yielded at least 2.5 million CDR3-containing paired-end reads. All of the RNA was converted into first-strand cDNA using the Mint cDNA synthesis kit, with a TRBC-specific oligonucleotide serving as the primer. All cDNA was treated with uracil-DNA glycosylase and then went through a first 18-cycle PCR with the universal primers M1SS and BC2_uni_R. As for the authors' bioinformatics: For normalization, 1 million high-quality reads, each with a distinct molecular identifier, were randomly selected from each sample. Instead of being binned into consensus sequences, reads that shared molecular identifiers were thrown out. MiTCR, set to a Q25 quality threshold and the strictest error-elimination algorithm, was used for CDR3 identification, clonotype clustering and error correction. A nonparametric unseen species model with Euler transformation was used to estimate a lower bound on total TCR beta diversity. The public reads were run again by TCRdb, first through fastp at Q25 and then through MiXCR, and only productive beta chains were kept. Rows with one shared CDR3 protein collapse into an entry with the most common genes and DNA. What appears here as the V and J calls and clone size reflects TCRdb's work, not the paper's. The sample table holds 800,000 to 1,300,000 distinct CDR3 sequences, of which under 30% were seen once. The ten largest clones capture about 0.69% of the sample.

Points on this clonotype: This clone's antigen is unknown. No much larger clone exists at a distance of one base, and base qualities are not known.

The 40 or so donors, aged about 6 to 95 years, were systemically healthy Caucasian individuals from Russia. Each donor gave approximately 9.3 milliliters of peripheral blood, collected into EDTA-treated Vacutainer tubes. Ficoll-Paque density-gradient centrifugation was used to isolate PBMCs, with at least 7 million obtained per sample. Trizol reagent was used to extract total RNA from the PBMCs, yielding at least 5.5 micrograms per sample. For every donor, flow cytometry on a PBMC aliquot measured the percentage of naive CD45RAhigh/CD27high T cells. This same sample was also part of a study on T cells of mothers and their children. The second paper states: Donors were nine systemically healthy Caucasian individuals: three mothers and their six children. cDNA synthesis consumed the entire amount of extracted RNA, loaded at around 1.4 ug RNA in each 15 ul reaction. In the second PCR, sample barcodes and 2-4 random nucleotides were introduced via the M1S primer. Over 8.5 million TCR beta CDR3 reads came from each mother, compared with approximately 3.1 million reads from each child. Thymic selection similarly shapes TCR recombination output in related and unrelated pairs, with minor effect from inherited differences. Normalized repertoire overlap in related mother-child pairs was always slightly higher than in unrelated mother-child pairs, but the difference was never significant. No persistent microchimeric T cell clones were found, with a detection sensitivity of approximately 100 clones per million clonotypes. The study used deep NGS to compare TCR beta repertoires of mothers and children, seeking features distinguishing related mother-child pairs from unrelated individuals. Mothers averaged approximately 40 +/- 4 years of age and children averaged around 10 +/- 4 years. After adapter ligation was performed with NEBNext reagents, the libraries were sequenced on an Illumina HiSeq 2000 with 100+100 nt paired-end reads. To prevent cross-contamination, the mother and child libraries were prepared a month apart and were sequenced in separate runs. For each donor, somewhere between roughly 500,000 and 2,100,000 distinct TCR beta clonotypes were identified. Naive TCR beta clonotypes were estimated from low-frequency clonotypes matched to each donor's FACS-determined naive share, without sorting.

The sequenced sample was blood. The receptor was isolated from a girl aged 2-10 years in good health. The rearranged chain carries TRBV9 and TRBJ1-1, and perhaps TRBD1 as D gene, on 5 matching bases. CDR3 loop: CASSVSSGGVNTEAFF. The DNA sequence is TGTGCCAGCAGCGTTTCAAGCGGAGGGGTGAACACTGAAGCTTTCTTT.